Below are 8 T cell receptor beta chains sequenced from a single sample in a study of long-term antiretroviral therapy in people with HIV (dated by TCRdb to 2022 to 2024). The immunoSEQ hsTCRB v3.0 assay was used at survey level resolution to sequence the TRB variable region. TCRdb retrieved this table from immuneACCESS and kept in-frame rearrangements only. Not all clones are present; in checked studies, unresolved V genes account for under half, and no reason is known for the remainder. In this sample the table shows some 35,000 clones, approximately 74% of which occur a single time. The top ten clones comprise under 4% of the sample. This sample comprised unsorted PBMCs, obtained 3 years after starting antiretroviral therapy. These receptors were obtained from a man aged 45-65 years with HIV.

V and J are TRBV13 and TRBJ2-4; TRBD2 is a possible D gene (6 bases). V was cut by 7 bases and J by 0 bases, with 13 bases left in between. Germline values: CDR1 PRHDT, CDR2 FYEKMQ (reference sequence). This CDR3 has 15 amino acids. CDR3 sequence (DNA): TGTGCCAGCACCCCCCGGGACTCAGCCAAAAACATTCAGTACTTC. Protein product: CASTPRDSAKNIQYF.

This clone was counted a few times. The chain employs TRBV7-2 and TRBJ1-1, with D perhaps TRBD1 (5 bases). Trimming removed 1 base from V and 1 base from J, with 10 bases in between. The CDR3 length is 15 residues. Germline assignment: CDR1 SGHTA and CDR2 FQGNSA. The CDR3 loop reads CASSLGWGGNTEAFF. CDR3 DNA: TGTGCCAGCAGCTTAGGGTGGGGCGGGAACACTGAAGCTTTCTTT.

This chain's CDR3 is CASSFGDRQPQHF. The CDR3 region has the DNA TGTGCCAGCAGCTTCGGAGACAGGCAGCCCCAGCATTTT. The chain is built from TRBV11-2 and TRBJ1-5; tentatively, D is TRBD1 (6 bases). Germline CDR1 reads SGHAT; CDR2 reads FQNNGV. The CDR3 is made up of 13 amino acids. Trimming cost V 3 bases and J 7 bases, with 10 bases left between them. Filled out from reference TRBV11-2 and TRBJ1-5, the complete variable domain reads EAGVAQSPRYKIIEKRQSVAFWCNPISGHATLYWYQQILGQGPKLLIQFQNNGVVDDSQLPKDRFSAERLKGVDSTLKIQPAKLEDSAVYLCASSFGDRQPQHFGDGTRLSIL.

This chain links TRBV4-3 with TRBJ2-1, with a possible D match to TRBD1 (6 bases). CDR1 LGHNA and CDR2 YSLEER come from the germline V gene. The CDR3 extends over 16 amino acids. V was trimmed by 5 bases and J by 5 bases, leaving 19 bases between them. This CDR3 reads CASSTQQGKGDNEQFF. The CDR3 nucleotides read TGCGCCAGCAGCACACAACAGGGTAAGGGCGACAATGAGCAGTTCTTC.

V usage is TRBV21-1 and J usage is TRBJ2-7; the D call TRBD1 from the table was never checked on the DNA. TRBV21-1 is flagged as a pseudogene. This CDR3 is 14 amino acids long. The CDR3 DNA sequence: TGTGCCAGCAGCAAAAAAGGTACAGGGGAGGAGCAGTACTTC. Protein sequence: CASSKKGTGEEQYF.

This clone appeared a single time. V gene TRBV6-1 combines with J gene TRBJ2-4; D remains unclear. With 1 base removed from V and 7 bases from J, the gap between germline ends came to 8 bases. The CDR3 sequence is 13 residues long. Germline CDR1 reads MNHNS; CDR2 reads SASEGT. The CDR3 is CASSEGSRNIQYF. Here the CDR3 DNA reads TGTGCCAGCAGTGAAGGGAGCAGGAACATTCAGTACTTC.

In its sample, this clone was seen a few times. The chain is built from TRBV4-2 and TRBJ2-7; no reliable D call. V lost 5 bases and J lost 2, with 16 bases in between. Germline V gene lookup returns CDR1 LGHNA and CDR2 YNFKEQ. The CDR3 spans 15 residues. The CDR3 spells CASSSGYGLTYEQYF. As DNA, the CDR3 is TGTGCCAGCAGCTCAGGCTACGGTTTGACCTACGAGCAGTACTTC.

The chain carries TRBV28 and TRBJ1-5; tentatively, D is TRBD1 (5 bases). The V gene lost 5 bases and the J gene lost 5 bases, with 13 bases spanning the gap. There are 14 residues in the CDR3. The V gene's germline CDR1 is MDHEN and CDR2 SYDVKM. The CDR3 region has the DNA TGTGCCAGCAGTCCCGGGGGATACGATCAGCCCCAGCATTTT. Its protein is CASSPGGYDQPQHF. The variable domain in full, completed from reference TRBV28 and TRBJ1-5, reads DVKVTQSSRYLVKRTGEKVFLECVQDMDHENMFWYRQDPGLGLRLIYFSYDVKMKEKGDIPEGYSVSREKKERFSLILESASTNQTSMYLCASSPGGYDQPQHFGDGTRLSIL.